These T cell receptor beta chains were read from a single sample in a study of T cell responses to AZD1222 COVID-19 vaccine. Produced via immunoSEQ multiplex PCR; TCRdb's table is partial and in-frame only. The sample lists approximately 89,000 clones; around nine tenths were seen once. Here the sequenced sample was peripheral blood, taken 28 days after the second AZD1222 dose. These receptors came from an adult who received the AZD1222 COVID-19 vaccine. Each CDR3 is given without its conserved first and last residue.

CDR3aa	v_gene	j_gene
ASSPGTLGRYEQY	TRBV18	TRBJ2-7
ASSPKGPTTGETQY	TRBV7-2	TRBJ2-5
ASRLETGGSEAF	TRBV5-4	TRBJ1-1
ASSGIRDRGTGKLF	TRBV9	TRBJ1-4
AWSVRDRPQETQY	TRBV30	TRBJ2-5
ASRKGLAGQETQY	TRBV11-2	TRBJ2-5
ASGLRRSLLAGGPFAVYEQY	TRBV12-5	TRBJ2-7
ASSLTGSGGTEAF	TRBV10-2	TRBJ1-1
ASSHGTDGYEQY	TRBV5-4	TRBJ2-7
ASSLVGSYEQF	TRBV5-1	TRBJ2-1
ASSLRAGYGYT	TRBV5-8	TRBJ1-2
ASSLRGTGKRNQPQH	TRBV28	TRBJ1-5
ASSYLTLYEAF	TRBV6-2/TRBV6-3	TRBJ1-1
ASTLSGTEGEQY	TRBV3-1/TRBV3-2	TRBJ2-7
ASSPTGPLNTGELF	TRBV18	TRBJ2-2